This entry lists 28 T cell receptor beta chains sequenced from one sample in a study of shared clonotypes between healthy human individuals. Clones were sequenced by immunoSEQ multiplex PCR, and TCRdb holds only the in-frame ones, with some missing. The profile covers approximately 2.5 million clones, with roughly 92% appearing a single time and around 0.15% taken by the ten largest. Material for sequencing was naive CD4+ T cells sorted from blood. Sample subset: CD45RA+ positively selected. These receptor sequences come from a young man in good health.

This chain joins TRBV29-1 and TRBJ2-5, with TRBD2 as a possible D gene (6 bases). V was trimmed by 4 bases and J by 3 bases, leaving 15 bases between them. The CDR3 has 14 residues. The germline V gene has CDR1 SQVTM and CDR2 ANQGSEA. CDR3 nucleotide sequence: TGCAGCGTTGGCCCGGGACTGAGAAAAGAGACCCAGTACTTC. Translating gives CSVGPGLRKETQYF.

The genes are TRBV2 and TRBJ2-2; D might be TRBD1 or TRBD2, each matching 5 bases. Deletions cut 6 bases from V and 5 bases from J, with 13 bases between. CDR1 and CDR2 (germline): SNHLY, FYNNEI. The length of the CDR3 is 14 residues. CDR3 sequence (DNA): TGTGCCAGCAGGGGGACGGGACCGACCGGGGAGCTGTTTTTT. This sequence encodes CASRGTGPTGELFF.

The chain employs TRBV5-6 and TRBJ1-6; D gene uncertain. Looked up from germline, CDR1 is SGHDT and CDR2 is YYEEEE. With 0 bases removed from V and 3 bases from J, the gap between germline ends came to 16 bases. The CDR3 spans 18 residues. The CDR3 sequence is CASSLGTATPYYNSPLHF. The DNA for the CDR3 is TGTGCCAGCAGCTTGGGGACCGCGACACCATACTATAATTCACCCCTCCACTTT.

The V and J genes are TRBV14 and TRBJ2-1, with TRBD2 matching over 10 bases. Germline CDR1 SGHDN, CDR2 FVKESK. Trimming at V came to 1 base and at J to 8 bases, leaving 14 bases not matched to a gene. The CDR3 contains 18 residues. CDR3 sequence: CASSQVPWASGSIYEQFF. The CDR3 DNA reads TGTGCCAGCAGCCAAGTGCCTTGGGCTAGCGGGAGCATTTATGAGCAGTTCTTC.

The chain combines TRBV5-5 with TRBJ1-1, with 7 bases fitting TRBD1. The CDR3 spans 14 residues. V lost 0 bases, J lost 12 bases, and 11 bases stayed unmatched. Germline lookup yields CDR1 SGHKS and CDR2 YYEKEE (reference sequence). In nucleotides, the CDR3 is TGTGCCAGCAGCTTGGATGAGGGGACAGAATCCCCTTTCTTT. This encodes CASSLDEGTESPFF.

This chain connects TRBV28 to TRBJ1-4, with 8 nucleotides matching TRBD1. V lost 2 bases, J lost 11 bases, and 7 bases stayed unmatched. CDR1 is MDHEN, CDR2 SYDVKM, per germline. The CDR3 is made up of 14 amino acids. For the CDR3, the DNA is TGTGCCAGCAGTTTAACACAGGGGGGTTGGAAACTGTTTTTT. It translates to CASSLTQGGWKLFF.

CDR3 protein: CASSQGSGGLQETQYF. As DNA, the CDR3 is TGCGCCAGCAGCCAAGGGAGCGGGGGTCTCCAAGAGACCCAGTACTTC. The V call is TRBV4-1, the J call TRBJ2-5; 8 bases agree with TRBD2. Germline V gene sequence: CDR1 MGHRA, CDR2 YSYEKL. The V gene end was trimmed by 1 base and the J gene end by 1 base; junction bases not matched to a gene: 5. The CDR3 consists of 16 residues.

This chain joins TRBV19 and TRBJ1-2; possible D gene TRBD1, 6 bases. The CDR3 is made up of 14 amino acids. The germline V gene encodes CDR1 LNHDA and CDR2 SQIVND (reference sequence). V dropped 6 bases and J dropped 4 bases, with 15 bases sitting between them. This CDR3 is CASSLSGVIYGYTF. The DNA of the CDR3 is TGTGCCAGTAGCCTCTCAGGGGTAATCTATGGCTACACCTTC.

A remark on this clone: The same CDR3 is also encoded by other DNA sequences in this sample. V and J are TRBV30 and TRBJ1-4; D unclear. CDR1 and CDR2 from the germline V gene are GTSNPN and SVGIG (reference sequence). Trimming pared 1 base from V and 6 bases from J, leaving 18 bases between. The CDR3 contains 16 residues. The CDR3 spells CAWSAIGQVHHEKLFF. The CDR3 DNA reads as TGTGCCTGGAGTGCAATAGGGCAGGTCCATCATGAAAAACTGTTTTTT.

The rearrangement joins TRBV4-3 to TRBJ2-7, with D unresolved. Per germline, CDR1 LGHNA and CDR2 YSLEER. V lost 0 bases and J lost 0, with 9 bases in between. This CDR3 contains 15 residues. CDR3 protein: CASSQDWQPSYEQYF. The CDR3 nucleotides are TGCGCCAGCAGCCAAGATTGGCAGCCCTCCTACGAGCAGTACTTC.

The rearrangement links TRBV7-8 to TRBJ2-2, with 12 bases that match TRBD2. The CDR3 is 18 residues long. The germline CDR1 and CDR2 sequences are SGHVS and FQNEAQ. The junction had 13 bases not matched to a gene; V was cut back by 5 bases and J by 6 bases. The CDR3 here is CASSILASGGALPGELFF. DNA for the CDR3: TGTGCCAGCAGCATCCTGGCTAGCGGGGGGGCCCTTCCCGGGGAGCTGTTTTTT.

In nucleotides, the CDR3 is TGTGCCAGCAGTTTCCTCCAGACTAGGGCGTACCAAGAGACCCAGTACTTC. Protein sequence: CASSFLQTRAYQETQYF. This chain uses TRBV27 with TRBJ2-5; possibly TRBD2 for D (6 bases). Germline V gene lookup returns CDR1 MNHEY and CDR2 SMNVEV (reference sequence). V was clipped by 3 bases and J by 0 bases, with 17 bases between them. The CDR3 consists of 17 residues.

The chain joins TRBV2 to TRBJ1-2, with 9 bases that match TRBD1. Per germline, CDR1 SNHLY and CDR2 FYNNEI. The CDR3 loop spans 13 amino acids. Germline trimming cut 5 bases from V and 8 bases from J; bases unmatched to any gene: 6. The DNA of the CDR3 is TGTGCCAGCAGTTGGACAGGGGAAAGGGGCTACACCTTC. Protein sequence: CASSWTGERGYTF.

The genes are TRBV10-1 and TRBJ1-1; maybe TRBD1 (5 bases). The CDR3 contains 14 residues. In germline, CDR1 is WNHNN, CDR2 SYGVQD (reference sequence). Trimming removed 6 bases from V and 4 bases from J, with 15 bases in between. Here the CDR3 DNA reads TGCGCCAGCAGAGGCGAGGGGATTGGCACTGAAGCTTTCTTT. Its protein product is CASRGEGIGTEAFF.

This clone was observed once. V and J are TRBV5-1 and TRBJ1-4; the D gene is possibly TRBD1 (6 bases). Germline values: CDR1 SGHRS, CDR2 YFSETQ. The CDR3 contains 13 residues. V was trimmed by 3 bases and J by 8 bases, leaving 11 bases between them. The CDR3 region is CASSSDSLEKLFF. DNA of the CDR3: TGCGCCAGCAGCTCGGACAGCCTCGAAAAACTGTTTTTT.

In its sample, this clone was seen once. This specimen includes other DNA sequences encoding the same CDR3. This chain uses TRBV5-1 with TRBJ2-3, with D maybe TRBD2 (6 bases). Trimming left V 4 bases short and J 1 base short, with 10 bases between. The CDR3 runs to 14 residues. The germline gives CDR1 SGHRS, CDR2 YFSETQ. CDR3 amino acids: CASSSGYGTDTQYF. The CDR3 DNA reads TGCGCCAGCAGCAGCGGGTATGGCACAGATACGCAGTATTTT.

CDR3 region: CAWTHRGQTDTQYF. In nucleotides, the CDR3 is TGTGCCTGGACACACAGGGGGCAGACAGATACGCAGTATTTT. This chain links TRBV30 with TRBJ2-3; TRBD1 matches at 9 bases. Looked up from germline, CDR1 is GTSNPN and CDR2 is SVGIG (reference sequence). The CDR3 runs to 14 residues. Unmatched junction bases numbered 5, after V lost 4 bases and J lost 3 bases. The full variable domain, with the rest looked up from reference TRBV30 and TRBJ2-3, is SQTIHQWPATLVQPVGSPLSLECTVEGTSNPNLYWYRQAAGRGLQLLFYSVGIGQISSEVPQNLSASRPQDRQFILSSKKLLLSDSGFYLCAWTHRGQTDTQYFGPGTRLTVL.

This clone was found once. The rearrangement links TRBV5-5 to TRBJ1-1; the D is unclear. This CDR3 is 15 amino acids long. The germline V and J ends were trimmed by 1 base and 0 bases, with 10 bases remaining between them. CDR1 and CDR2 (germline): SGHKS, YYEKEE (reference sequence). CDR3 loop: CASSLFDKMNTEAFF. The CDR3 DNA reads TGTGCCAGCAGCTTGTTCGACAAAATGAACACTGAAGCTTTCTTT. The complete variable domain, with remaining parts taken from reference TRBV5-5 and TRBJ1-1, reads DAGVTQSPTHLIKTRGQQVTLRCSPISGHKSVSWYQQVLGQGPQFIFQYYEKEERGRGNFPDRFSARQFPNYSSELNVNALLLGDSALYLCASSLFDKMNTEAFFGQGTRLTVV.

The V and J genes are TRBV5-1 and TRBJ2-3; D gene unclear. The CDR3 spans 12 residues. Trimming left V 4 bases short and J 2 bases short, with 5 bases between. The germline gives CDR1 SGHRS, CDR2 YFSETQ. For the CDR3, the DNA is TGCGCCAGCAGCCAGACCACAGATACGCAGTATTTT. Translated: CASSQTTDTQYF.

The chain employs TRBV9 and TRBJ1-5; D gene ambiguous. This CDR3 region has 13 residues. Germline V CDR1 and CDR2: SGDLS, YYNGEE. V lost 4 bases, J lost 7 bases, and 12 bases lay in between. CDR3 sequence reads: CASSSAGHQPQHF. In DNA, the CDR3 is TGTGCCAGCAGCAGCGCAGGCCACCAGCCCCAGCATTTT.

The chain carries TRBV10-3 and TRBJ2-7; D is perhaps TRBD1 (7 bases). Germline assignment: CDR1 ENHRY and CDR2 SYGVKD. The CDR3 is made up of 16 amino acids. The ends were cut back, 0 bases at V and 0 bases at J, with 12 bases in the middle. CDR3 in DNA: TGTGCCATCAGTGAGTCAAGGGGGGACAGCTCCTACGAGCAGTACTTC. Its translation is CAISESRGDSSYEQYF.

The chain links TRBV6-6 to TRBJ1-5; unclear D gene. Trimming took 6 bases from V and 3 from J, leaving 15 bases between them. The germline gives CDR1 MNHNY, CDR2 SVGAGI (reference sequence). This CDR3 has 15 amino acids. CDR3 amino acids: CASRPSGLDNQPQHF. CDR3 nucleotide sequence: TGTGCCAGCAGACCGTCGGGGTTGGACAATCAGCCCCAGCATTTT.

The DNA of the CDR3 is TGCGCCAGCAGCCAAGATGTAGACGATACCTCAGATACGCAGTATTTT. As protein: CASSQDVDDTSDTQYF. The chain couples TRBV4-1 to TRBJ2-3; D is uncertain. The CDR3 runs to 16 residues. Germline lookup yields CDR1 MGHRA and CDR2 YSYEKL. V was trimmed by 0 bases and J by 4 bases, leaving 14 bases between them.

The rearrangement uses TRBV11-3 and TRBJ2-1; TRBD2 might be the D (5 bases). The CDR3 consists of 15 residues. Germline values: CDR1 SGHNT, CDR2 YENEEA. The ends were cut back, 5 bases at V and 2 bases at J, with 13 bases in the middle. The chain's CDR3 is CASSPGGQAYNEQFF. The CDR3 DNA sequence: TGTGCCAGCAGCCCTGGCGGGCAGGCCTACAATGAGCAGTTCTTC.

The chain combines TRBV5-6 with TRBJ1-3; 7 bases align to TRBD1. The germline V gene has CDR1 SGHDT and CDR2 YYEEEE. V was clipped by 4 bases and J by 5 bases; unmatched bases: 6. This CDR3 is 14 amino acids long. CDR3 residues: CASSPDRTRNTIYF. For the CDR3, the DNA is TGTGCCAGCAGCCCGGACAGGACAAGAAACACCATATATTTT.

The chain has TRBV5-1 and TRBJ2-5; 7 bases agree with TRBD1. The J segment lost 0 bases and the V segment lost 2 bases, leaving 10 bases of the junction unmatched. Looked up from germline, CDR1 is SGHRS and CDR2 is YFSETQ. The CDR3 is 17 residues long. The DNA for the CDR3 is TGCGCCAGCAGCTTTGCCCTAGGGGGCGCGTACCAAGAGACCCAGTACTTC. It translates to CASSFALGGAYQETQYF. Filled out from reference TRBV5-1 and TRBJ2-5, the complete variable domain reads KAGVTQTPRYLIKTRGQQVTLSCSPISGHRSVSWYQQTPGQGLQFLFEYFSETQRNKGNFPGRFSGRQFSNSRSEMNVSTLELGDSALYLCASSFALGGAYQETQYFGPGTRLLVL.

As to this clone: Other DNA sequences in the sample encode the same CDR3. The chain links TRBV10-3 to TRBJ1-2; D might be TRBD1 (5 bases). Germline V gene data show CDR1 as ENHRY and CDR2 as SYGVKD. Trimming removed 0 bases from V and 3 bases from J, with 8 bases in between. The CDR3 runs to 14 residues. The CDR3, as DNA: TGTGCCATCAGTGAGTCGACGGGGGACTATGGCTACACCTTC. Its translation is CAISESTGDYGYTF.

With regard to this clone: Additional DNA sequences in this sample encode the identical CDR3. This chain links TRBV29-1 with TRBJ2-1, with 7 bases identical to TRBD2. Germline loops: CDR1 SQVTM, CDR2 ANQGSEA. This CDR3 is 14 amino acids long. V shed 6 bases, J shed 0 bases, and the junction held 5 bases outside the gene matches. CDR3 nucleotides: TGCAGCGTATTGAGCGGGAACTCCTACAATGAGCAGTTCTTC. This gives the protein CSVLSGNSYNEQFF.